The 4 T cell receptor beta chains reported below all come from one sample, sequenced in a study of shared clonotypes between healthy human individuals (dated by TCRdb to the early 2020s). CD8 naive samples were CD45RO-negative cells positively selected for CCR7, giving a CD45RA+CCR7+ population that excluded TemRA cells. The receptor library was made with the immunoSEQ multiplex PCR assay. TCRdb stores this immuneACCESS table with in-frame sequences only. Part of the clones is absent; in the studies checked, under half of the shortfall reflects unresolved V genes, and no reason is known for the rest. Here the sample has about 590,000 clones; just under 97% occur a single time. The ten largest clones add up to around 0.097% of the sample. Source material: naive CD8+ T cells sorted from blood. The cell subset or site label corresponds to: CD45RA+CCR7+. The receptors originated from a woman in her twenties or thirties in good health.

The J gene is TRBJ2-1, the V gene TRBV11-2; D is undetermined. Germline V gene sequence: CDR1 SGHAT, CDR2 FQNNGV. V was trimmed by 1 base and J by 10 bases, leaving 8 bases between them. CDR3 length equals 12 residues. The CDR3 DNA reads TGTGCCAGCAGCTTAGGTGTCCGGGAGCAGTTCTTC. Translated: CASSLGVREQFF.

This chain joins TRBV4-1 and TRBJ1-1, with unresolved D. V dropped 3 bases and J dropped 5 bases, with 4 bases sitting between them. CDR1 is MGHRA, CDR2 YSYEKL, per germline. The CDR3 sequence is 11 residues long. DNA for the CDR3: TGCGCCAGCAGCCACAGGACTGAAGCTTTCTTT. Residues: CASSHRTEAFF.

V gene TRBV29-1 combines with J gene TRBJ1-2; no clear D. The length of the CDR3 is 14 residues. CDR1 and CDR2 from the germline V gene are SQVTM and ANQGSEA. V was pared by 5 bases and J by 0 bases, with 13 bases between. CDR3 DNA sequence: TGCAGCGTTCGGACGGCAGATACTAACTATGGCTACACCTTC. It encodes CSVRTADTNYGYTF.

Note on this clone: The same CDR3 arises from other DNA sequences in this sample as well. This chain uses TRBV9 with TRBJ2-5, with a tentative D call TRBD2 (6 bases). The CDR3 totals 13 residues. V lost 3 bases and J lost 5, with 11 bases in between. CDR1 and CDR2 (germline): SGDLS, YYNGEE. The CDR3 loop is CASSARGGETQYF. CDR3 in DNA: TGTGCCAGCAGCGCGCGGGGTGGGGAGACCCAGTACTTC.